Listed below are T cell receptor beta chains from one sample, sequenced in a study of blood T cell repertoires in COVID-19. The assay was immunoSEQ multiplex PCR, and TCRdb's table has in-frame clones only and misses some. The table lists over 250,000 clones, approximately 85% of them singletons. Sequencing was performed on peripheral blood. These receptors came from a woman in her 70s with acute or convalescent COVID-19. Both conserved end residues are part of each CDR3. The D gene is left open where the match is weak. The size entry is marked missing in some rows and otherwise reads once, few, many or a size class.

J gene: TRBJ1-1; V gene: TRBV30; D gene: TRBD1; clone size: .; CDR3 DNA: TGTGCCTGGAGTGTCGGATATGGGACAGGGGTGACTGAAGCTTTCTTT; CDR3 protein: CAWSVGYGTGVTEAFF
J gene: TRBJ1-1; V gene: TRBV2; D gene: .; clone size: .; CDR3 DNA: TGTGCCAGCAGTGAGTCAGAGGGGAGGGTCACTGAAGCTTTCTTT; CDR3 protein: CASSESEGRVTEAFF
J gene: TRBJ1-2; V gene: TRBV5-1; D gene: .; clone size: once; CDR3 DNA: TGCGCCAGCAGCGCGATGGCGGACTACCCGGGTGGCTACACCTTC; CDR3 protein: CASSAMADYPGGYTF
J gene: TRBJ2-1; V gene: TRBV3-1/TRBV3-2; D gene: TRBD2; clone size: .; CDR3 DNA: TGTGCCAGCAGCCCCCCCCAGCGGGGATACAATGAGCAGTTCTTC; CDR3 protein: CASSPPQRGYNEQFF
J gene: TRBJ1-2; V gene: TRBV3-1/TRBV3-2; D gene: TRBD1; clone size: .; CDR3 DNA: TGTGCCAGCAGCCTTGGGGACAGGGGGTTTCACTATGGCTACACCTTC; CDR3 protein: CASSLGDRGFHYGYTF
J gene: TRBJ1-6; V gene: TRBV10-3; D gene: .; clone size: .; CDR3 DNA: TGTGCCATCAGTGAGTCTGGGGCCCCCCTCCACTTT; CDR3 protein: CAISESGAPLHF
J gene: TRBJ1-4; V gene: TRBV18; D gene: .; clone size: .; CDR3 DNA: TGTGCCAGCTCACCAATGGCGGGTAATGAAAAACTGTTTTTT; CDR3 protein: CASSPMAGNEKLFF
J gene: TRBJ1-5; V gene: TRBV29-1; D gene: .; clone size: .; CDR3 DNA: TGCAGCGTTGGAGGCGGGGGAAGCAATCAGCCCCAGCATTTT; CDR3 protein: CSVGGGGSNQPQHF
J gene: TRBJ1-1; V gene: TRBV7-8; D gene: .; clone size: few; CDR3 DNA: TGTGCCAGCAGCTTAGCCCTGGGGGGGGGCGCGGCTGAAGCTTTCTTT; CDR3 protein: CASSLALGGGAAEAFF
J gene: TRBJ1-6; V gene: TRBV2; D gene: TRBD1; clone size: .; CDR3 DNA: TGTGCCAGCAGGACAGGGGACTTAGATTCACCCCTCCACTTT; CDR3 protein: CASRTGDLDSPLHF
J gene: TRBJ2-2; V gene: TRBV29-1; D gene: .; clone size: .; CDR3 DNA: TGCAGCGTTATACAGGGAAACACCGGGGAGCTGTTTTTT; CDR3 protein: CSVIQGNTGELFF
J gene: TRBJ1-2; V gene: TRBV19; D gene: .; clone size: .; CDR3 DNA: TGTGCCAGTAGTACGATATCCGGACTTTTGGTTAACGGCTACACCTTC; CDR3 protein: CASSTISGLLVNGYTF
J gene: TRBJ1-1; V gene: TRBV6-5; D gene: .; clone size: .; CDR3 DNA: TGTGCCAGCAGCCGCAGGGTGAACACTGAAGCTTTCTTT; CDR3 protein: CASSRRVNTEAFF
J gene: TRBJ1-2; V gene: TRBV6-4; D gene: .; clone size: .; CDR3 DNA: TGTGCCAGCAGTGACTCTAGCGGGTACTATGGCTACACCTTC; CDR3 protein: CASSDSSGYYGYTF
J gene: TRBJ2-6; V gene: TRBV5-4; D gene: .; clone size: .; CDR3 DNA: TGTGCCAGCAGCTTGGCGGGATCCGGGGCCAACGTCCTGACTTTC; CDR3 protein: CASSLAGSGANVLTF
J gene: TRBJ2-7; V gene: TRBV11-2; D gene: .; clone size: .; CDR3 DNA: TGTGCCAGCAGCTTACTAGTGGGGCTTGCCGGGTCTTCCTACGAGCAGTACTTC; CDR3 protein: CASSLLVGLAGSSYEQYF
J gene: TRBJ1-2; V gene: TRBV27; D gene: .; clone size: .; CDR3 DNA: TGTGCCAGCAGTTACGGGGGTGGCTACACCTTC; CDR3 protein: CASSYGGGYTF
J gene: TRBJ2-3; V gene: TRBV5-4; D gene: .; clone size: .; CDR3 DNA: TGTGCCAGCAGCTTTACTAGATCAGATACGCAGTATTTT; CDR3 protein: CASSFTRSDTQYF
J gene: TRBJ1-4; V gene: TRBV20-1; D gene: .; clone size: .; CDR3 DNA: TGCAGTGCTAGTCGGTCGGGGACTGGGGAAAAACTGTTTTTT; CDR3 protein: CSASRSGTGEKLFF
J gene: TRBJ1-1; V gene: TRBV2; D gene: .; clone size: .; CDR3 DNA: TGTGCCAGCAGTGAAAGAGTAGGGGTAGCTTTCTTT; CDR3 protein: CASSERVGVAFF
J gene: TRBJ2-6; V gene: TRBV21-1; D gene: .; clone size: .; CDR3 DNA: TGTGCCAGCAGCAAAGGCGCCCAAATTAGGGGGACCGGGGCCAACGTCCTGACTTTC; CDR3 protein: CASSKGAQIRGTGANVLTF
J gene: TRBJ2-3; V gene: TRBV3-1/TRBV3-2; D gene: TRBD2; clone size: .; CDR3 DNA: TGTGCCAGCAGCCAGTCGGGACTAGCCTCAAATACGCAGTATTTT; CDR3 protein: CASSQSGLASNTQYF
J gene: TRBJ1-1; V gene: TRBV6-1; D gene: TRBD1; clone size: .; CDR3 DNA: TGTGCCAGCAGCCTGTCAGGGGGGTTGAACACTGAAGCTTTCTTT; CDR3 protein: CASSLSGGLNTEAFF
J gene: TRBJ1-4; V gene: TRBV19; D gene: TRBD1; clone size: few; CDR3 DNA: TGTGCCAGTAGTATCGCTCAGACAGGGGATAATGAAAAACTGTTTTTT; CDR3 protein: CASSIAQTGDNEKLFF
J gene: TRBJ2-3; V gene: TRBV7-9; D gene: .; clone size: .; CDR3 DNA: TGTGCCAGCAGTCGAAGGGGAAGCACAGATACGCAGTATTTT; CDR3 protein: CASSRRGSTDTQYF
J gene: TRBJ2-5; V gene: TRBV7-6; D gene: TRBD2; clone size: .; CDR3 DNA: TGTGCCAGCAGCTCTTCCCCGGGACTAGCGGGGGAGGCCCAGTACTTC; CDR3 protein: CASSSSPGLAGEAQYF
J gene: TRBJ1-5; V gene: TRBV7-9; D gene: .; clone size: .; CDR3 DNA: TGTGCCAGCAGCTTTGCGAATAGCAATCAGCCCCAGCATTTT; CDR3 protein: CASSFANSNQPQHF
J gene: TRBJ2-2; V gene: TRBV5-1; D gene: TRBD1; clone size: .; CDR3 DNA: TGCGCCAGCAGCGTGGACAGGGCTTACACCGGGGAGCTGTTTTTT; CDR3 protein: CASSVDRAYTGELFF
J gene: TRBJ1-3; V gene: TRBV24-1; D gene: .; clone size: .; CDR3 DNA: TGTGCCACCAGTGATCCAGGGTCCTCTGGAAACACCATATATTTT; CDR3 protein: CATSDPGSSGNTIYF
J gene: TRBJ2-5; V gene: TRBV5-6; D gene: TRBD2; clone size: .; CDR3 DNA: TGTGCCAGCAGGTACCTAGCGGTCGAGACCCAGTACTTC; CDR3 protein: CASRYLAVETQYF
J gene: TRBJ2-1; V gene: TRBV10-3; D gene: .; clone size: .; CDR3 DNA: TGTGCCATCAGTGAGGGAGGAAATAGTGAGCAGTTCTTC; CDR3 protein: CAISEGGNSEQFF
J gene: TRBJ1-6; V gene: TRBV5-6; D gene: .; clone size: .; CDR3 DNA: TGTGCCAGCAGGAGTTTGAGCTCCTATAATTCACCCCTCCACTTT; CDR3 protein: CASRSLSSYNSPLHF
J gene: TRBJ2-1; V gene: TRBV5-1; D gene: TRBD2; clone size: .; CDR3 DNA: TGCGCCAGCACCCCCGGGGGGGGCCGAATGAATGAGCAGTTCTTC; CDR3 protein: CASTPGGGRMNEQFF
J gene: TRBJ1-3; V gene: TRBV3-1/TRBV3-2; D gene: .; clone size: .; CDR3 DNA: TGTGCCAGCAGCCAAGATCCCGGGTCTGGAAACACCATATATTTT; CDR3 protein: CASSQDPGSGNTIYF
J gene: TRBJ2-1; V gene: TRBV30; D gene: .; clone size: few; CDR3 DNA: TGTGCCTGGAGTGCGGATGAGCAGTTCTTC; CDR3 protein: CAWSADEQFF
J gene: TRBJ2-2; V gene: TRBV6-5; D gene: .; clone size: .; CDR3 DNA: TGTGCCAGCATCTGGACAGTCACCGGGGAGCTGTTTTTT; CDR3 protein: CASIWTVTGELFF
J gene: TRBJ1-1; V gene: TRBV5-6; D gene: .; clone size: .; CDR3 DNA: TGTGCCAGCAGCTTAGGCGGGGTTCTCGGCACTGAAGCTTTCTTT; CDR3 protein: CASSLGGVLGTEAFF
J gene: TRBJ1-3; V gene: TRBV3-1/TRBV3-2; D gene: .; clone size: .; CDR3 DNA: TGTGCCAGCAGCCTACATGGGCACTCTGGAAACACCATATATTTT; CDR3 protein: CASSLHGHSGNTIYF
J gene: TRBJ1-1; V gene: TRBV3-1/TRBV3-2; D gene: .; clone size: .; CDR3 DNA: TGTGCCAGCAGCGGCGGGACCCGATCTGAAGCTTTCTTT; CDR3 protein: CASSGGTRSEAFF
J gene: TRBJ1-1; V gene: TRBV7-2; D gene: TRBD1; clone size: once; CDR3 DNA: TGTGCCAGCAGCTTTGATCAAACAGGGGCCACTGAAGCTTTCTTT; CDR3 protein: CASSFDQTGATEAFF
J gene: TRBJ2-3; V gene: TRBV5-1; D gene: TRBD2; clone size: .; CDR3 DNA: TGCGCCAGCAGCTCCCAACCTGGACTAGCGGGGGGACGCACAGATACGCAGTATTTT; CDR3 protein: CASSSQPGLAGGRTDTQYF